Shown below are 23 T cell receptor beta chains from a single sample sequenced in a study of T-cell memory formation after mild COVID-19. TCRdb redid the calling of the 5' RACE reads with MiXCR, one entry per CDR3 protein. Found here are 350,000 to 450,000 distinct CDR3 sequences, 13% to 15% of them singletons; the top ten hold around a fifth. Input material: PBMCs or a T cell subset sorted from them (not recorded which). The source of these receptors is a man aged 18 to 35 who had mild COVID-19 (a few samples of this study predate the infection). Cell type and time point are not known.

The rearrangement joins TRBV7-9 to TRBJ1-1; D ambiguous. The CDR3 is 14 residues long. Germline V gene data show CDR1 as SEHNR and CDR2 as FQNEAQ (reference sequence). V was shortened by 5 bases and J by 2 bases, with 12 bases between the two germline ends. The CDR3 region is CASSASGANTEAFF. The CDR3 DNA sequence: TGTGCCAGCAGCGCATCAGGCGCCAACACTGAAGCTTTCTTT.

This clonotype was detected many times. J is TRBJ2-2 and V is TRBV20-1; 11 bases map to TRBD2. V shed 0 bases, J shed 3 bases, and the junction held 3 bases outside the gene matches. The CDR3 sequence is 16 residues long. CDR1 and CDR2 from the germline V gene are DFQATT and SNEGSKA (reference sequence). The CDR3 nucleotides are TGCAGTGCTAGAGATCCTAGCGGGGGGCACACCGGGGAGCTGTTTTTT. It specifies CSARDPSGGHTGELFF.

The chain links TRBV5-5 to TRBJ2-5; no clear D gene. The V end lost 1 base, the J end lost 3 bases, and 10 bases lay between the germline ends. The germline V gene encodes CDR1 SGHKS and CDR2 YYEKEE (reference sequence). The CDR3 contains 14 residues. The CDR3 here is CASSLRMLKETQYF. The DNA of the CDR3 is TGTGCCAGCAGCTTGAGAATGCTCAAAGAGACCCAGTACTTC.

The chain uses TRBV12-3 or TRBV12-4 and TRBJ1-1; D is unresolved. V was pared by 2 bases and J by 4 bases, with 5 bases between. This CDR3 has 12 residues. CDR3 protein: CASSLIATEAFF. For the CDR3, the DNA is TGTGCCAGCAGTTTAATTGCCACTGAAGCTTTCTTT.

This clonotype has more than one count but fewer than ten. The V and J genes are TRBV7-9 and TRBJ1-3; TRBD1 agrees at 7 bases. This CDR3 is 20 amino acids long. Germline assignment: CDR1 SEHNR and CDR2 FQNEAQ (reference sequence). V dropped 1 base and J dropped 0; count of bases not matched to a gene: 15. As DNA, the CDR3 is TGTGCCAGCAGCTTAGTCGGTACAGGGGATTCCAGGAGCTCTGGAAACACCATATATTTT. It specifies CASSLVGTGDSRSSGNTIYF. The whole variable domain, remainder taken from reference TRBV7-9 and TRBJ1-3, is DTGVSQNPRHKITKRGQNVTFRCDPISEHNRLYWYRQTLGQGPEFLTYFQNEAQLEKSRLLSDRFSAERPKGSFSTLEIQRTEQGDSAMYLCASSLVGTGDSRSSGNTIYFGEGSWLTVV.

The chain links TRBV10-3 to TRBJ1-2; D ambiguous. Trimming removed 2 bases from V and 4 bases from J, with 5 bases in between. Germline V CDR1 and CDR2: ENHRY, SYGVKD. The CDR3 consists of 12 residues. In DNA form, the CDR3 reads TGTGCCATCAGTGAGGCAGCCTATGGCTACACCTTC. Its translation: CAISEAAYGYTF.

The chain links TRBV6-5 to TRBJ2-5, with D unresolved. Trimming cost V 0 bases and J 7 bases, with 18 bases left between them. Germline lookup yields CDR1 MNHEY and CDR2 SVGAGI. There are 16 residues in the CDR3. This chain's CDR3 is CASSYSLSPLLGTQYF. CDR3 DNA sequence: TGTGCCAGCAGTTACTCCTTGTCTCCCCTCCTAGGGACCCAGTACTTC.

This clonotype was seen more than once but under ten times. This chain uses TRBV5-1 with TRBJ2-4; D perhaps matches TRBD2 (6 bases). Trimming removed 4 bases at V and 0 bases at J, with 14 bases between. The CDR3 is 16 residues long. The germline V gene encodes CDR1 SGHRS and CDR2 YFSETQ. The CDR3 is CASSLFAGLAKNIQYF. CDR3 DNA sequence: TGCGCCAGCAGCCTGTTTGCGGGGCTAGCCAAAAACATTCAGTACTTC.

This clonotype was recorded only once. The chain has TRBV30 and TRBJ1-1; unclear D gene. Trimming took 4 bases from V and 1 from J, leaving 10 bases between them. The germline V gene encodes CDR1 GTSNPN and CDR2 SVGIG (reference sequence). This CDR3 comprises 13 residues. The CDR3 bases are TGTGCCTGGAAGGTTGGATCGAACACTGAAGCTTTCTTT. As protein: CAWKVGSNTEAFF.

This clonotype appeared a few times. The chain is built from TRBV6-4 and TRBJ2-3, with a tentative D call TRBD2 (5 bases). Germline V gives CDR1 MRHNA, CDR2 SNTAGT. CDR3 size: 13 residues. Deletions cut 5 bases from V and 4 bases from J, with 10 bases between. The CDR3 spells CASSKLGSDTQYF. The CDR3 nucleotides are TGTGCCAGCAGTAAACTAGGATCAGATACGCAGTATTTT.

The chain has TRBV9 and TRBJ1-1; D perhaps matches TRBD1 (5 bases). Germline V gives CDR1 SGDLS, CDR2 YYNGEE. Deletions cut 2 bases from V and 3 bases from J, with 14 bases between. The CDR3 is made up of 15 amino acids. The CDR3 DNA follows: TGTGCCAGCAGCGTCGAAGGACAAGCTGACACTGAAGCTTTCTTT. As protein: CASSVEGQADTEAFF. Filled out from reference TRBV9 and TRBJ1-1, the complete variable domain reads DSGVTQTPKHLITATGQRVTLRCSPRSGDLSVYWYQQSLDQGLQFLIQYYNGEERAKGNILERFSAQQFPDLHSELNLSSLELGDSALYFCASSVEGQADTEAFFGQGTRLTVV.

This clonotype was seen only a few times. The chain has TRBV12-3 or TRBV12-4 and TRBJ2-1; 13 nucleotides match TRBD2. The CDR3 covers 13 residues. V lost 10 bases, J lost 8 bases, and 5 bases stayed unmatched. This chain's CDR3 is CATTSGGFDEQFF. The CDR3 bases are TGTGCCACGACTAGCGGGGGGTTCGATGAGCAGTTCTTC.

This clonotype was recorded a few times. As DNA, the CDR3 is TGTGCCAGCAGTGAATTCCAAGAGACCCAGTACTTC. It codes for CASSEFQETQYF. J is TRBJ2-5 and V is TRBV25-1, with D unresolved. The germline V gene has CDR1 MGHDK and CDR2 SYGVNS. V lost 1 base to trimming and J lost 1 base, with 1 base between them. The CDR3 runs to 12 residues.

The table lists this clonotype with a few counts. The chain uses TRBV20-1 and TRBJ2-5; D ambiguous. Trimming cost V 5 bases and J 9 bases, with 28 bases left between them. This CDR3 spans 16 amino acids. Germline CDR1 is DFQATT and CDR2 is SNEGSKA (reference sequence). As DNA, the CDR3 is TGCAGTGCTCGGCCCCGTTTAAGGGCCCTGTTGGTTGCCCAGTACTTC. Its protein product is CSARPRLRALLVAQYF.

CDR3 sequence: CSVGGQAGAEAFF. The DNA of the CDR3 is TGCAGCGTTGGGGGACAGGCGGGGGCTGAAGCTTTCTTT. The V gene is TRBV29-1, the J gene TRBJ1-1; 8 bases match TRBD1. The CDR3 consists of 13 residues. V lost 4 bases to trimming and J lost 6 bases; unmatched junction nucleotides: 7. From germline, CDR1 is SQVTM and CDR2 ANQGSEA. Looking up the rest from reference TRBV29-1 and TRBJ1-1 gives the full variable domain: SAVISQKPSRDICQRGTSLTIQCQVDSQVTMMFWYRQQPGQSLTLIATANQGSEATYESGFVIDKFPISRPNLTFSTLTVSNMSPEDSSIYLCSVGGQAGAEAFFGQGTRLTVV.

The rearrangement links TRBV12-3 or TRBV12-4 to TRBJ1-5, with unresolved D. V lost 3 bases, J lost 5 bases, and 8 bases lay in between. The CDR3 length is 13 residues. The CDR3 loop is CASSLDDYQPQHF. The CDR3 DNA sequence: TGTGCCAGCAGTTTGGACGATTATCAGCCCCAGCATTTT.

This clonotype came up once. The genes are TRBV12-3 or TRBV12-4 and TRBJ2-5; the D gene is possibly TRBD2 (5 bases). This CDR3 has 15 amino acids. The ends were cut back, 2 bases at V and 4 bases at J, with 14 bases in the middle. The CDR3 region has the DNA TGTGCCAGCAGTTTACGACCACGACGGGGAGAGACCCAGTACTTC. Translated: CASSLRPRRGETQYF.

This clonotype was counted between two and nine times. The genes are TRBV7-2 and TRBJ1-5, with 7 bases matching TRBD1. Germline V gene lookup returns CDR1 SGHTA and CDR2 FQGNSA. The CDR3 totals 15 residues. After removal of 6 bases from V and 5 bases from J, the junction contained 10 bases not matched to a gene. This CDR3 reads CASSLDRSSHQPQHF. CDR3 DNA: TGTGCCAGCAGTCTGGACAGGAGCTCACATCAGCCCCAGCATTTT.

This clonotype was seen more than once but under ten times. The chain employs TRBV5-4 and TRBJ2-3; the match to TRBD2 covers 11 bases. The ends lost 4 bases at V and 2 bases at J; junction bases unmatched: 6. This CDR3 has 16 residues. In germline, CDR1 is SGHNT, CDR2 YYREEE (reference sequence). This CDR3 reads CASSTRLAGITDTQYF. In nucleotides, the CDR3 is TGTGCCAGCAGCACGAGACTAGCGGGAATCACAGATACGCAGTATTTT.

A few counts support this clonotype. This chain joins TRBV28 and TRBJ2-1; D could derive from TRBD1 or TRBD2 (5 bases each). Germline-derived CDR1 and CDR2 are MDHEN and SYDVKM. V was pared by 5 bases and J by 5 bases, with 22 bases between. This CDR3 is built from 17 residues. The CDR3 nucleotides are TGTGCCAGCAGTGACCTGGATTCGGGTCGGGGCGACAATGAGCAGTTCTTC. Protein sequence: CASSDLDSGRGDNEQFF.

This clonotype has only a few counts. The chain combines TRBV25-1 with TRBJ1-5, with a weak D call TRBD1 (6 bases). Trimming left V 5 bases short and J 7 bases short, with 9 bases between. This CDR3 is built from 12 residues. The germline gives CDR1 MGHDK, CDR2 SYGVNS. This CDR3 is CASSNRDQPQHF. The DNA for the CDR3 is TGTGCCAGCAGTAACAGGGACCAGCCCCAGCATTTT.

This clonotype showed up just a few times. This chain uses TRBV5-4 with TRBJ2-1; D gene unclear. Per germline, CDR1 SGHNT and CDR2 YYREEE (reference sequence). The CDR3 runs to 16 residues. The V end lost 4 bases, the J end lost 0 bases, and 14 bases lay between the germline ends. The CDR3 DNA reads TGTGCCAGCAGCACGGTCGGGCGCAGCTCCTACAATGAGCAGTTCTTC. This translates into CASSTVGRSSYNEQFF.

In its sample, this clonotype was seen a few times. The V call is TRBV5-1, the J call TRBJ2-5; 11 bases line up with TRBD2. Germline assignment: CDR1 SGHRS and CDR2 YFSETQ. The junction had 8 bases not matched to a gene; V was cut back by 4 bases and J by 3 bases. The CDR3 is 16 amino acids. CDR3 sequence: CASSERLAGKKETQYF. CDR3 coding DNA: TGCGCCAGCAGCGAAAGACTAGCGGGGAAGAAAGAGACCCAGTACTTC.